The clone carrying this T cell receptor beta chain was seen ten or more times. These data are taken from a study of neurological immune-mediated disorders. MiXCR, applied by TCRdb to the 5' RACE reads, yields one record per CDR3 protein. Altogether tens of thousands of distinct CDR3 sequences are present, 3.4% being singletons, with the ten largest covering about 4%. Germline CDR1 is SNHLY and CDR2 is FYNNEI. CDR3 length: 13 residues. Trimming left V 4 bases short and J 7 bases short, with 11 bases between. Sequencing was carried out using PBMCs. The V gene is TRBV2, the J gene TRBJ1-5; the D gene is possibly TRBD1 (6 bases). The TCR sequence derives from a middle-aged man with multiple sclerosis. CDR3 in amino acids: CASSGDNRQPQHF. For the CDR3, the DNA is TGTGCCAGCAGTGGGGACAATCGACAGCCCCAGCATTTT.